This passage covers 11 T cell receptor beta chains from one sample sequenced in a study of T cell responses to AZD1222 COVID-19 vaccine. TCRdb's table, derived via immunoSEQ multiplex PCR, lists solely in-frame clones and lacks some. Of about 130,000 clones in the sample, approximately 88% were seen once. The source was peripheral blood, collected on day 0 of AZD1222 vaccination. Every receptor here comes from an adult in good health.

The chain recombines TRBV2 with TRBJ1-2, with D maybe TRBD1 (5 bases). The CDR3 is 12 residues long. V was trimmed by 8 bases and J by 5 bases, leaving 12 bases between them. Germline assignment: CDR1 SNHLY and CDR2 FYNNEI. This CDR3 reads CASATVVYGYTF. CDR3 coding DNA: TGTGCCAGCGCGACAGTCGTGTATGGCTACACCTTC.

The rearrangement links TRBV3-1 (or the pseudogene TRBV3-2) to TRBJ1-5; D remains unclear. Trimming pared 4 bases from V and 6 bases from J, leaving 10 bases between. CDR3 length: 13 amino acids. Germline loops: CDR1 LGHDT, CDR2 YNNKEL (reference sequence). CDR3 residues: CASSPWLGQPQHF. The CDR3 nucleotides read TGTGCCAGCAGCCCCTGGCTTGGTCAGCCCCAGCATTTT.

The CDR3 is CAWKRDRPYEQYF. The CDR3 DNA reads as TGTGCCTGGAAGAGGGACAGGCCCTACGAGCAGTACTTC. The rearrangement uses TRBV30 and TRBJ2-7; 8 nucleotides line up with TRBD1. CDR3 length: 13 residues. Germline-derived CDR1 and CDR2 are GTSNPN and SVGIG (reference sequence). Trimming at V came to 4 bases and at J to 2 bases, leaving 4 bases not matched to a gene.

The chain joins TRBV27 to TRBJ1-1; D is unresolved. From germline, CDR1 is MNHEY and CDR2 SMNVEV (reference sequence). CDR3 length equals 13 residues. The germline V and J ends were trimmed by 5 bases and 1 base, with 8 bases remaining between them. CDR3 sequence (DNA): TGTGCCAGCAGTCACGGGAGGAACACTGAAGCTTTCTTT. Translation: CASSHGRNTEAFF.

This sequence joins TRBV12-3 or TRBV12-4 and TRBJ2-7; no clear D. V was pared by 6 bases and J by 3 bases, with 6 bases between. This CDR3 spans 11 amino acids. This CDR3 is CASSVNYEQYF. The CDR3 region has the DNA TGTGCCAGCAGCGTAAACTACGAGCAGTACTTC.

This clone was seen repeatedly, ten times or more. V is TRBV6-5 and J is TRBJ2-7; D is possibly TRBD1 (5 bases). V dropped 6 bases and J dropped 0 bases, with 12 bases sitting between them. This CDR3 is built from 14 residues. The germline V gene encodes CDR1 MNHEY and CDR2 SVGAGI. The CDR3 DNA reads TGTGCCAGCAGAGTAAGGGGCCTCTCCTACGAGCAGTACTTC. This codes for CASRVRGLSYEQYF.

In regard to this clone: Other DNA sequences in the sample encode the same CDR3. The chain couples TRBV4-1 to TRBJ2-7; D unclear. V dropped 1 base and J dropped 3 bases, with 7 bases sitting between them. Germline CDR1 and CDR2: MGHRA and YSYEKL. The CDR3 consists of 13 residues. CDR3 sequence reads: CASSQGGVYEQYF. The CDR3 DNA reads TGCGCCAGCAGCCAAGGAGGAGTCTACGAGCAGTACTTC.

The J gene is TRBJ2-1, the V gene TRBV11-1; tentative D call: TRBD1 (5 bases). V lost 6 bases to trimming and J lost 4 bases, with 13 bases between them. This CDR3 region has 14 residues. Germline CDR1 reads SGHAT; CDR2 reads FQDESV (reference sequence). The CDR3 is CASSPRQSYNEQFF. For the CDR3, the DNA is TGTGCCAGCAGTCCTCGACAGTCTTACAATGAGCAGTTCTTC.

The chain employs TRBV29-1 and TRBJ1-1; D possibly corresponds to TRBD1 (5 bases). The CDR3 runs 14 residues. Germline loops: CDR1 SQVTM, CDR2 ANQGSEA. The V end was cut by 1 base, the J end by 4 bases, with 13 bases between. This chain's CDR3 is CSVEGEGLGTEAFF. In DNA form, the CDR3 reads TGCAGCGTTGAAGGGGAGGGGCTGGGCACTGAAGCTTTCTTT.

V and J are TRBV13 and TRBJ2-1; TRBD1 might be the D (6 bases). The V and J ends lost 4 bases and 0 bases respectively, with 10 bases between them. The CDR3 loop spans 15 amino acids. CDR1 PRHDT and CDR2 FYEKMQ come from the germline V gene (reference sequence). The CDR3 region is CASSYRVSSYNEQFF. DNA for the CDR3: TGTGCCAGCAGCTACAGGGTGAGCTCCTACAATGAGCAGTTCTTC.

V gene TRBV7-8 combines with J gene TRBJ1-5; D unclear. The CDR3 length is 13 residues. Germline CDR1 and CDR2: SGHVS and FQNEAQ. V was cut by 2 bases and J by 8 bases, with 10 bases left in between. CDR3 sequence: CASSLFPAEPQHF. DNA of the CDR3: TGTGCCAGCAGCTTATTCCCCGCGGAGCCCCAGCATTTT.